The rows below give T cell receptor beta chains drawn from one sample of a study of T cell responses to AZD1222 COVID-19 vaccine. Libraries were prepared by immunoSEQ multiplex PCR; TCRdb keeps only in-frame clonotypes and omits some of them. The data show roughly 120,000 clones, 91% seen once. Sequencing was performed on peripheral blood, taken on day 0 of AZD1222 vaccination. Receptors originate from an adult in good health. Both conserved end residues are part of each CDR3. Fields, in order: D gene, J gene, clone size, V gene, CDR3 protein, CDR3 DNA. The D gene is left open where the match is weak. Expanded clones get a size class; other rows say once, few or many, or leave the size out.

-,TRBJ1-2,-,TRBV6-5,CASRTVDGGYTF,TGTGCCAGCAGGACGGTAGATGGGGGCTACACCTTC
-,TRBJ1-2,-,TRBV7-6,CASSSLSGTLGSYGYTF,TGTGCCAGCAGCTCCCTAAGTGGGACGTTGGGTTCCTACGGCTACACCTTC
-,TRBJ2-7,-,TRBV10-3,CAISDGYEQYF,TGTGCCATCAGTGACGGATACGAGCAGTACTTC
-,TRBJ1-4,once,TRBV5-1,CASSVDQGLLFF,TGCGCCAGCAGCGTTGACCAGGGGTTACTGTTTTTT
-,TRBJ2-7,-,TRBV21-1,CASGGQGECGDYEQYF,TGTGCCAGCGGGGGGCAGGGTGAATGTGGAGACTACGAGCAGTACTTC
TRBD1,TRBJ1-2,-,TRBV6-5,CASRGTGNYLRGYTF,TGTGCCAGCCGCGGGACAGGGAATTACCTCAGGGGCTACACCTTC
-,TRBJ1-2,-,TRBV28,CASSLFTREGGYTF,TGTGCCAGCAGTTTATTCACCAGGGAAGGCGGCTACACCTTC
-,TRBJ1-2,once,TRBV7-9,CASSSEGYGYTF,TGTGCCAGCAGCTCAGAGGGGTATGGCTACACCTTC
TRBD1,TRBJ1-2,-,TRBV5-1,CASSRDSGYTF,TGCGCCAGCAGCCGGGACAGTGGCTACACCTTC
-,TRBJ1-1,-,TRBV5-1,CASSPSLGATEAFF,TGCGCCAGCAGCCCCTCCCTAGGGGCCACTGAAGCTTTCTTT
-,TRBJ2-7,-,TRBV14,CASSPGSGATYEQYF,TGTGCCAGCAGCCCGGGATCTGGGGCCACCTACGAGCAGTACTTC
TRBD1,TRBJ1-2,-,TRBV19,CASNPDRDSYGYTF,TGTGCCAGTAACCCGGACAGGGATTCCTATGGCTACACCTTC
-,TRBJ1-4,-,TRBV4-2,CASSQDAPVGGEKLFF,TGTGCCAGCAGCCAAGATGCCCCCGTCGGCGGTGAAAAACTGTTTTTT
-,TRBJ1-3,-,TRBV29-1,CSIGGGAEKGSGNTIYF,TGCAGCATTGGGGGAGGGGCGGAGAAAGGCTCTGGAAACACCATATATTTT
-,TRBJ2-2,-,TRBV12-3/TRBV12-4,CASSLPNTGELFF,TGTGCCAGCAGTTTGCCGAACACCGGGGAGCTGTTTTTT
-,TRBJ1-1,-,TRBV6-5,CASSSTQGHTEAFF,TGTGCCAGCAGTTCGACTCAGGGCCACACTGAAGCTTTCTTT
TRBD1,TRBJ1-2,-,TRBV9,CASSVGGTGLSGGYTF,TGTGCCAGCAGCGTAGGTGGGACAGGGCTGAGTGGTGGCTACACCTTC
-,TRBJ2-5,-,TRBV11-3,CASSYGTSQETQYF,TGTGCCAGCAGCTATGGGACCTCACAAGAGACCCAGTACTTC
-,TRBJ2-3,-,TRBV7-8,CASSLELGQGYTDTQYF,TGTGCCAGCAGCTTAGAATTGGGGCAGGGATACACAGATACGCAGTATTTT
-,TRBJ1-3,-,TRBV11-2,CASSLLRGGDSSSGNTIYF,TGTGCCAGCAGCTTATTGAGGGGGGGGGACTCGAGCTCTGGAAACACCATATATTTT
-,TRBJ1-2,once,TRBV7-9,CASSILQLNYGYTF,TGTGCCAGCAGCATACTACAACTTAACTATGGCTACACCTTC
-,TRBJ1-1,-,TRBV28,CASSLLVGSSRSFF,TGTGCCAGCAGTTTGTTGGTGGGGAGTAGTAGATCTTTCTTT
TRBD2,TRBJ2-3,-,TRBV5-4,CASSWTSGRDGTDTQYF,TGTGCCAGCAGCTGGACTAGCGGGAGAGATGGAACAGATACGCAGTATTTT
-,TRBJ1-1,-,TRBV6-4,CASSGSPGNTEAFF,TGTGCCAGCAGTGGGTCTCCAGGCAACACTGAAGCTTTCTTT
-,TRBJ1-6,-,TRBV10-3,CAMKDGNNSPLHF,TGTGCCATGAAGGACGGGAATAATTCACCCCTCCACTTT
-,TRBJ1-5,-,TRBV9,CASSAVDSLQPQHF,TGTGCCAGCAGCGCCGTTGACAGCCTTCAGCCCCAGCATTTT
-,TRBJ1-1,few,TRBV5-8,CASSFGTGRVAAFF,TGTGCCAGCAGCTTTGGCACAGGGAGAGTAGCTGCTTTCTTT
-,TRBJ1-1,once,TRBV6-5,CASRNGRVNTEAFF,TGTGCCAGCAGGAATGGGCGGGTGAACACTGAAGCTTTCTTT
TRBD1,TRBJ1-6,few,TRBV10-1,CASSRDRYSPLHF,TGCGCCAGCAGCCGGGACAGATATTCACCCCTCCACTTT
-,TRBJ1-1,-,TRBV6-5,CASSWGGNTEAFF,TGTGCCAGCAGCTGGGGGGGGAACACTGAAGCTTTCTTT
TRBD1,TRBJ2-2,few,TRBV5-5,CASSSTGGLFGTGELFF,TGTGCCAGCAGCTCCACAGGGGGCCTCTTTGGGACCGGGGAGCTGTTTTTT
-,TRBJ1-1,-,TRBV5-1,CASSLYWQGTSEAFF,TGCGCCAGCAGCTTGTACTGGCAGGGTACTAGTGAAGCTTTCTTT
-,TRBJ1-1,-,TRBV10-2,CASSDRGSAEAFF,TGCGCCAGCAGTGACAGGGGATCTGCTGAAGCTTTCTTT
-,TRBJ1-6,-,TRBV9,CASSPELGGLRSPLHF,TGTGCCAGCAGCCCCGAATTGGGGGGACTTAGGTCACCCCTCCACTTT
-,TRBJ1-5,-,TRBV6-1,CASSEFQHVGGYNQPQHF,TGTGCCAGCAGTGAATTCCAACACGTGGGGGGATACAATCAGCCCCAGCATTTT
-,TRBJ1-6,-,TRBV27,CASKLDHSYNSPLHF,TGTGCCAGCAAATTGGACCACTCCTATAATTCACCCCTCCACTTT
-,TRBJ2-5,-,TRBV6-5,CASSYYGGLQETQYF,TGTGCCAGCAGTTACTACGGGGGCCTCCAAGAGACCCAGTACTTC
-,TRBJ1-3,-,TRBV5-1,CASSLNGEPENTIYF,TGCGCCAGCAGCTTGAATGGGGAGCCTGAAAACACCATATATTTT
-,TRBJ2-5,-,TRBV7-8,CASSLVTGYETQYF,TGTGCCAGCAGCTTAGTCACCGGGTACGAGACCCAGTACTTC
-,TRBJ2-6,-,TRBV19,CASAGLLSSGANVLTF,TGTGCCAGCGCGGGACTCCTAAGCTCTGGGGCCAACGTCCTGACTTTC
TRBD1,TRBJ2-7,-,TRBV28,CASNPTGWEQYF,TGTGCCAGCAACCCGACAGGGTGGGAGCAGTACTTC
TRBD1,TRBJ2-7,once,TRBV5-1,CASSSGQGGDEQYF,TGCGCCAGCAGCTCTGGACAGGGGGGTGACGAGCAGTACTTC
TRBD2,TRBJ2-1,once,TRBV29-1,CSVRLAGPNEQFF,TGCAGCGTCAGACTAGCGGGTCCGAATGAGCAGTTCTTC
-,TRBJ1-6,-,TRBV6-4,CASSDLGNSPLHF,TGTGCCAGCAGTGATTTGGGTAACTCACCCCTCCACTTT
-,TRBJ1-5,-,TRBV19,CASSTGAYRAGNQPQHF,TGTGCCAGTAGTACCGGAGCTTACAGGGCCGGCAATCAGCCCCAGCATTTT
-,TRBJ1-1,-,TRBV25-1,CASSRLGQTEAFF,TGTGCCAGCAGTCGGCTGGGGCAGACTGAAGCTTTCTTT
TRBD1,TRBJ1-6,-,TRBV9,CASSPFDRAYNSPLHF,TGTGCCAGCAGCCCTTTTGACAGGGCCTATAATTCACCCCTCCACTTT
-,TRBJ2-7,-,TRBV4-2,CASSQDLYEQYF,TGTGCCAGCAGCCAGGACCTTTACGAGCAGTACTTC
-,TRBJ1-5,-,TRBV6-1,CASSEAMGGNQPQHF,TGTGCCAGCAGTGAAGCAATGGGGGGGAATCAGCCCCAGCATTTT
TRBD1,TRBJ2-7,-,TRBV5-6,CASSSPPGQGNEQYF,TGTGCCAGCAGCTCCCCTCCGGGACAGGGGAACGAGCAGTACTTC
-,TRBJ1-5,-,TRBV24-1,CATPVAGGGLLGNQPQHF,TGTGCCACCCCCGTCGCAGGTGGGGGATTGTTGGGCAATCAGCCCCAGCATTTT
TRBD1,TRBJ2-1,-,TRBV28,CASTGQGVVYNEQFF,TGTGCCAGCACCGGACAGGGAGTTGTATACAATGAGCAGTTCTTC
-,TRBJ1-1,-,TRBV9,CASSSKGINTEAFF,TGTGCCAGCAGCTCCAAAGGGATTAACACTGAAGCTTTCTTT
TRBD2,TRBJ2-7,-,TRBV5-1,CASSLGTSDYEQYF,TGCGCCAGCAGCTTAGGGACTAGCGACTACGAGCAGTACTTC
-,TRBJ1-5,-,TRBV12-3/TRBV12-4,CASSPSGQPQHF,TGTGCCAGCAGTCCGTCCGGCCAGCCCCAGCATTTT